Listed below are T cell receptor beta chains from one sample, sequenced in a study of blood T cells in healthy people across ages. One entry per CDR3 protein, called by TCRdb with MiXCR from the 5' RACE reads. Counted here are about 730,000 distinct CDR3 sequences, 43% occurring once; the ten biggest clones make up more than 20%. The sample comprised blood. The receptors stem from a woman aged 60-70 years in good health. Each CDR3 is given with its conserved first and last residue. Each record gives: CDR3 length, V gene, CDR3 protein.

>13|TRBV19
CASSGAVTQPQHF
>15|TRBV6-5
CASSYMAGVRYEQYF
>12|TRBV10-3
CAISEGGNEQYF
>14|TRBV3-1
CASSKGPEPYEQYF
>14|TRBV3-1
CASSQAAPPQGYTF
>15|TRBV20-1
CSAGLSGRDKGEQFF
>17|TRBV7-2
CASSPTALLAGAGEQYF
>14|TRBV5-4
CASSLAGTKNIQYF
>17|TRBV21-1
CASSKAGGQTLTDTQYF
>13|TRBV7-2
CASARGHTGELFF
>13|TRBV7-9
CASQPDTTYEQYF